Following are 27 T cell receptor beta chains from one sample sequenced in a study of blood T cell repertoires in COVID-19. Sequencing used immunoSEQ multiplex PCR; TCRdb keeps in-frame clones, though not all of them. The sample holds 95,000 to 150,000 clones, about 79% seen once. Material: peripheral blood. These receptors were taken from a woman older than 75 with acute or convalescent COVID-19.

The chain recombines TRBV28 with TRBJ2-1; 10 bases are shared with TRBD1. The germline V gene has CDR1 MDHEN and CDR2 SYDVKM. J was trimmed by 3 bases and V by 10 bases; bases with no gene match: 6. This CDR3 has 14 residues. In DNA form, the CDR3 reads TGTGCCACCGAGGGACAGGGGCGCTACAATGAGCAGTTCTTC. This gives the protein CATEGQGRYNEQFF.

J is TRBJ2-5 and V is TRBV7-3; D is perhaps TRBD1 (6 bases). CDR1 and CDR2 (germline): SGHTA, FQGTGA. CDR3 size: 15 residues. V lost 5 bases and J lost 1, with 14 bases in between. This chain's CDR3 is CASSPQTGLQETQYF. As DNA, the CDR3 is TGTGCCAGCAGCCCACAAACAGGGCTCCAAGAGACCCAGTACTTC. Filled out from reference TRBV7-3 and TRBJ2-5, the complete variable domain reads GAGVSQTPSNKVTEKGKYVELRCDPISGHTALYWYRQSLGQGPEFLIYFQGTGAADDSGLPNDRFFAVRPEGSVSTLKIQRTERGDSAVYLCASSPQTGLQETQYFGPGTRLLVL.

The chain has TRBV30 and TRBJ1-2; 10 positions agree with TRBD1. Trimming took 2 bases from V and 7 from J; bases not matched to a gene: 7. The CDR3 consists of 14 residues. Per the germline V gene, CDR1 is GTSNPN and CDR2 is SVGIG (reference sequence). The CDR3 here is CAWSRGQGIGGYTF. The CDR3 nucleotides are TGTGCCTGGAGTAGGGGACAGGGGATCGGTGGCTACACCTTC.

This chain uses TRBV18 with TRBJ2-7; a possible D gene is TRBD2 (7 bases). Germline CDR1 KGHSH, CDR2 LQKENI. The CDR3 covers 16 residues. With 5 bases removed from V and 1 base from J, the gap between germline ends came to 18 bases. CDR3 nucleotide sequence: TGTGCCAGCTCAAATGAGGGGGGGTCGGTGTCCTACGAGCAGTACTTC. This codes for CASSNEGGSVSYEQYF. Full variable domain (outside the CDR3, taken from reference TRBV18 and TRBJ2-7): NAGVMQNPRHLVRRRGQEARLRCSPMKGHSHVYWYRQLPEEGLKFMVYLQKENIIDESGMPKERFSAEFPKEGPSILRIQQVVRGDSAAYFCASSNEGGSVSYEQYFGPGTRLTVT.

This chain joins TRBV30 and TRBJ1-5; TRBD1 is a possible D gene (6 bases). Between the trimmed V and J ends, which lost 0 bases and 5 bases, there was a span of 14 bases. The CDR3 loop spans 15 amino acids. CDR1 and CDR2 (germline): GTSNPN, SVGIG (reference sequence). CDR3 residues: CAWSVQGRIDQPQHF. The CDR3 nucleotides are TGTGCCTGGAGTGTACAGGGAAGGATCGATCAGCCCCAGCATTTT.

The genes are TRBV28 and TRBJ1-1; 7 positions agree with TRBD1. CDR1 MDHEN and CDR2 SYDVKM come from the germline V gene. V gave up 6 bases and J gave up 0 bases; unmatched junction bases: 4. The CDR3 is 14 amino acids. The CDR3 loop is CASREDRLNTEAFF. The CDR3 coding sequence is TGTGCCAGCAGAGAGGACAGGCTGAACACTGAAGCTTTCTTT.

This clone was recorded a few times. The chain carries TRBV7-2 and TRBJ1-2, with TRBD1 matching 7 bases. The CDR3 has 15 amino acids. In germline, CDR1 is SGHTA, CDR2 FQGNSA. V lost 1 base to trimming and J lost 4 bases; unmatched junction nucleotides: 6. CDR3 sequence: CASSLGPDRAYGYTF. CDR3 nucleotide sequence: TGTGCCAGCAGCTTAGGCCCTGACAGGGCCTATGGCTACACCTTC.

This CDR3 is CASSLAGSTEAFF. The CDR3 DNA is TGTGCCAGCAGCTTAGCGGGGAGCACTGAAGCTTTCTTT. The chain employs TRBV5-5 and TRBJ1-1, with D uncertain. Germline V gene sequence: CDR1 SGHKS, CDR2 YYEKEE (reference sequence). V lost 2 bases and J 4 bases, leaving 9 bases between the germline ends. CDR3 length: 13 residues.

This clone has just one count. The CDR3 DNA sequence: TGTGCCAGCAGCTTGGGACTCCCAGGAAACAATGAGCAGTTCTTC. It translates to CASSLGLPGNNEQFF. The V and J genes are TRBV11-2 and TRBJ2-1; weak D call: TRBD2 (6 bases). V shed 3 bases and J shed 5 bases, with 14 bases lying between them. Germline assignment: CDR1 SGHAT and CDR2 FQNNGV. The CDR3 contains 15 residues.

This clone showed up just a few times. The gene calls are TRBV18 and TRBJ1-2; the D gene is possibly TRBD1 (5 bases). Trimming took 2 bases from V and 6 from J, leaving 10 bases between them. CDR3 size: 13 residues. Germline V gives CDR1 KGHSH, CDR2 LQKENI. CDR3 amino acids: CASSPTPGDGYTF. The DNA for the CDR3 is TGTGCCAGCTCACCAACCCCGGGGGATGGCTACACCTTC.

This clone turned up a few times. The V gene is TRBV6-6, the J gene TRBJ2-1; weak D call: TRBD2 (5 bases). Per the germline V gene, CDR1 is MNHNY and CDR2 is SVGAGI (reference sequence). V was cut by 0 bases and J by 4 bases, with 10 bases left in between. The CDR3 runs 15 residues. DNA of the CDR3: TGTGCCAGCAGTTACTCGAGGGAGTCATACAATGAGCAGTTCTTC. Translation: CASSYSRESYNEQFF.

The rearrangement links TRBV7-2 to TRBJ2-2; 8 bases match TRBD1. The CDR3 spans 15 residues. J was trimmed by 5 bases and V by 5 bases; bases with no gene match: 7. Per the germline V gene, CDR1 is SGHTA and CDR2 is FQGNSA. CDR3 protein: CASSLGTGQTGELFF. For the CDR3, the DNA is TGTGCCAGCAGCCTCGGGACAGGCCAAACCGGGGAGCTGTTTTTT.

This chain joins TRBV5-8 and TRBJ2-2, with a weak D call TRBD2 (6 bases). Looked up from germline, CDR1 is SGHTS and CDR2 is YDEGEE. The V end lost 2 bases, the J end lost 6 bases, and 26 bases lay between the germline ends. The CDR3 is made up of 19 amino acids. The CDR3 protein is CASSFTGTSSAFHPGELFF. The CDR3 region has the DNA TGTGCCAGCAGCTTTACCGGGACTTCCTCCGCTTTCCATCCCGGGGAGCTGTTTTTT.

V gene TRBV5-8 combines with J gene TRBJ1-3; D uncertain. This CDR3 is built from 15 residues. Germline V gives CDR1 SGHTS, CDR2 YDEGEE. The V end lost 5 bases, the J end lost 0 bases, and 12 bases lay between the germline ends. CDR3 sequence: CASSLQQFSGNTIYF. Here the CDR3 DNA reads TGTGCCAGCAGTCTACAGCAATTCTCTGGAAACACCATATATTTT.

The chain employs TRBV12-3 or TRBV12-4 and TRBJ1-4; D uncertain. The V end was cut by 5 bases, the J end by 8 bases, with 12 bases between. The CDR3 has 13 amino acids. The CDR3 region is CASSRGLEEKLFF. CDR3 bases: TGTGCCAGCAGTAGAGGTCTGGAGGAAAAACTGTTTTTT.

The rearrangement joins TRBV6-5 to TRBJ1-2; 7 bases fit TRBD1. CDR1 and CDR2 from the germline V gene are MNHEY and SVGAGI. With V trimmed by 7 bases and J by 8 bases, 13 bases remained unmatched. The CDR3 sequence is 14 residues long. This CDR3 reads CASKPHDRAQGYTF. The CDR3 DNA sequence: TGTGCCAGCAAGCCTCACGACAGGGCTCAAGGCTACACCTTC.

This chain joins TRBV2 and TRBJ2-2, with 7 bases fitting TRBD2. V dropped 3 bases and J dropped 1; count of bases not matched to a gene: 5. CDR1 and CDR2 from the germline V gene are SNHLY and FYNNEI. There are 16 residues in the CDR3. The CDR3 DNA reads as TGTGCCAGCAGTGATGCGGGGGTGGGGAACACCGGGGAGCTGTTTTTT. It translates to CASSDAGVGNTGELFF.

In this sample, this clone turned up a few times. The rearrangement uses TRBV6-5 and TRBJ2-2; 7 positions agree with TRBD1. CDR1 MNHEY and CDR2 SVGAGI come from the germline V gene. V shed 2 bases and J 4 bases; nucleotides not matched to a gene: 7. This CDR3 comprises 16 residues. For the CDR3, the DNA is TGTGCCAGCAGTTACGGGGACAGTTTGACCACCGGGGAGCTGTTTTTT. This gives the protein CASSYGDSLTTGELFF.

Only one count was recorded for this clone. This chain joins TRBV28 and TRBJ1-1; D ambiguous. CDR3 length equals 14 residues. Trimming took off 5 bases at V and 0 bases at J, with 10 bases between the two ends. CDR1 and CDR2 from the germline V gene are MDHEN and SYDVKM. The CDR3 region has the DNA TGTGCCAGCAGTATCTACCCTATGAACACTGAAGCTTTCTTT. Amino acid sequence: CASSIYPMNTEAFF.

This clone has only a few counts. This chain connects TRBV6-2 or TRBV6-3 to TRBJ2-7; TRBD1 agrees at 7 bases. In germline, CDR1 is MNHEY, CDR2 SVGEGT. The CDR3 is 14 residues long. Trimming removed 6 bases from V and 2 bases from J; junction bases left unmatched: 7. Here the CDR3 reads CASSPSTGPYEQYF. The CDR3 nucleotides are TGTGCCAGCAGCCCTTCGACAGGGCCCTACGAGCAGTACTTC.

A single count supports this clone. The V gene is TRBV10-3, the J gene TRBJ1-2; 11 nucleotides match TRBD1. In germline, CDR1 is ENHRY, CDR2 SYGVKD. This CDR3 region has 14 residues. The trim removed 6 bases at V and 2 bases at J, leaving 2 bases unmatched. CDR3 nucleotides: TGTGCCATCAGGGGGGACAGGGGGAACTATGGCTACACCTTC. Its translation is CAIRGDRGNYGYTF.

The chain combines TRBV20-1 with TRBJ1-2, with a tentative D call TRBD1 (5 bases). Trimming pared 3 bases from V and 1 base from J, leaving 9 bases between. This CDR3 contains 13 residues. Germline CDR1 is DFQATT and CDR2 is SNEGSKA (reference sequence). The CDR3 DNA reads TGCAGTGCTAGTAAGACAGTTAACTATGGCTACACCTTC. Its translation is CSASKTVNYGYTF.

This clone was seen only once. The chain recombines TRBV7-2 with TRBJ2-5, with TRBD2 matching 13 bases. With 3 bases clipped from V and 4 bases from J, the junction kept 5 bases outside the gene matches. The germline V gene encodes CDR1 SGHTA and CDR2 FQGNSA. CDR3 length equals 16 residues. The CDR3 sequence: CASSFRLAGGGETQYF. CDR3 nucleotides: TGTGCCAGCAGCTTCCGACTAGCGGGGGGCGGAGAGACCCAGTACTTC.

This chain links TRBV28 with TRBJ2-1, with 13 positions matching TRBD2. Germline CDR1 is MDHEN and CDR2 is SYDVKM. V shed 6 bases, J shed 4 bases, and the junction held 12 bases outside the gene matches. CDR3 length: 18 amino acids. CDR3 bases: TGTGCCAGCAGACCCCAGGGACTAGCGGGAAGTCGGTACAATGAGCAGTTCTTC. Translated, it gives CASRPQGLAGSRYNEQFF. The variable domain in full, with the rest retrieved from reference TRBV28 and TRBJ2-1, is DVKVTQSSRYLVKRTGEKVFLECVQDMDHENMFWYRQDPGLGLRLIYFSYDVKMKEKGDIPEGYSVSREKKERFSLILESASTNQTSMYLCASRPQGLAGSRYNEQFFGPGTRLTVL.

V is TRBV7-2 and J is TRBJ2-7, with TRBD2 matching over 10 bases. The CDR3 runs to 14 residues. Germline CDR1 SGHTA, CDR2 FQGNSA. Germline trimming cut 8 bases from V and 7 bases from J; bases unmatched to any gene: 11. The CDR3 region has the DNA TGTGCCAGCTCTGTGTCTAGCGGGGGTTCAGAGCAGTACTTC. Protein product: CASSVSSGGSEQYF.

This clone was seen just once. This chain connects TRBV2 to TRBJ1-5; 8 nucleotides agree with TRBD1. J was trimmed by 4 bases and V by 11 bases; bases with no gene match: 7. The CDR3 is 13 amino acids. Germline-derived CDR1 and CDR2 are SNHLY and FYNNEI. The CDR3 here is CAGRTGSNQPQHF. The CDR3, as DNA: TGTGCCGGAAGGACAGGGAGTAATCAGCCCCAGCATTTT.

The chain employs TRBV6-1 and TRBJ2-1, with a weak D call TRBD2 (6 bases). Germline V gene sequence: CDR1 MNHNS, CDR2 SASEGT. This CDR3 has 13 residues. V lost 2 bases and J 10 bases, leaving 12 bases between the germline ends. For the CDR3, the DNA is TGTGCCAGCAGTGAACTGACTAGTCTGGAGCAGTTCTTC. This gives the protein CASSELTSLEQFF.